Presented here are 16 T cell receptor beta chains from one specimen sequenced in a study of sequential checkpoint blockade in melanoma (dated by TCRdb to between 2018 and 2020). Per the publication, the treatment or condition label means: randomized to nivolumab then ipilimumab (arm A) or the reverse (arm B). The library came from the immunoSEQ multiplex PCR assay. TCRdb stores this immuneACCESS table with in-frame sequences only. Part of the clones is absent; in the studies checked, under half of the shortfall reflects unresolved V genes, and no reason is known for the rest. For this sample there are 15,000 to 20,000 clones; over 65% appear just once. In total, the top ten clones hold about 4.9% of the sample. This sample comprised tumor tissue (inferred from file names), obtained from a patient given nivolumab and ipilimumab in sequence. The receptor source for this set is a human donor with melanoma.

The V and J genes are TRBV6-7 and TRBJ2-3; no clear D gene. TRBV6-7 is labeled an ORF, and its function is uncertain. The CDR3 is 14 residues long. The V end lost 2 bases, the J end lost 6 bases, and 12 bases lay between the germline ends. In DNA form, the CDR3 reads TGTGCCAGCAGTTACGGCGCACCCTGGGATACGCAGTATTTT. The encoded protein is CASSYGAPWDTQYF.

The chain has TRBV7-5 and TRBJ2-3; the table's D call TRBD2 went unverified against the DNA. TRBV7-5 is a pseudogene locus. This CDR3 has 17 amino acids. The CDR3 nucleotides read TGTGCCAGCAGCTTAGACGCTAGCGGGGGGGGCACAGATACGCAGTATTTT. As protein: CASSLDASGGGTDTQYF.

This clone has more than one count but fewer than ten. This CDR3 is CAWSPTGRGSSYNSPLHF. In nucleotides, the CDR3 is TGTGCCTGGAGCCCTACGGGTCGGGGGAGCTCCTATAATTCACCCCTCCACTTT. V is TRBV30 and J is TRBJ1-6; D might be TRBD1 (5 bases). Germline V CDR1 and CDR2: GTSNPN, SVGIG (reference sequence). CDR3 length equals 18 residues. Trimming left V 3 bases short and J 0 bases short, with 18 bases between.

CDR3 in DNA: TGTGCCAGCTCACCGCGGCAGGGGGACTCCTACGAGCAGTACTTC. This encodes CASSPRQGDSYEQYF. This chain joins TRBV18 and TRBJ2-7; 7 nucleotides align to TRBD1. CDR1 is KGHSH, CDR2 LQKENI, per germline. CDR3 length: 15 amino acids. The junction had 5 bases not matched to a gene; V was cut back by 3 bases and J by 0 bases. Looking up the rest from reference TRBV18 and TRBJ2-7 gives the full variable domain: NAGVMQNPRHLVRRRGQEARLRCSPMKGHSHVYWYRQLPEEGLKFMVYLQKENIIDESGMPKERFSAEFPKEGPSILRIQQVVRGDSAAYFCASSPRQGDSYEQYFGPGTRLTVT.

The rearrangement uses TRBV5-1 and TRBJ1-1; D gene ambiguous. The CDR3 loop spans 15 amino acids. From germline, CDR1 is SGHRS and CDR2 YFSETQ. V lost 0 bases and J lost 4, with 13 bases in between. Here the CDR3 DNA reads TGCGCCAGCAGCTTGGCCCCCCAGGCAGGCACTGAAGCTTTCTTT. Translated, it gives CASSLAPQAGTEAFF.

V is TRBV5-1 and J is TRBJ1-1, with D uncertain. The ends were cut back, 1 base at V and 0 bases at J, with 7 bases in the middle. Germline V gene sequence: CDR1 SGHRS, CDR2 YFSETQ. CDR3 size: 14 residues. The CDR3 reads CASSLLSMNTEAFF. CDR3 sequence (DNA): TGCGCCAGCAGCTTGCTCAGCATGAACACTGAAGCTTTCTTT.

This clone turned up a few times. The chain combines TRBV7-4 with TRBJ1-1; no firm D call. The CDR3 has 13 amino acids. CDR1 is SGHVT, CDR2 SQSDAQ, per germline. V dropped 5 bases and J dropped 1 base, with 8 bases sitting between them. The CDR3 loop is CASSPRPNTEAFF. In nucleotides, the CDR3 is TGTGCCAGCAGCCCACGCCCGAACACTGAAGCTTTCTTT.

The chain uses TRBV30 and TRBJ1-2; D gene unclear. With 0 bases removed from V and 5 bases from J, the gap between germline ends came to 10 bases. Germline V gene sequence: CDR1 GTSNPN, CDR2 SVGIG (reference sequence). CDR3 length: 13 residues. CDR3 DNA: TGTGCCTGGAGTGTGCACGGGAATTATGGCTACACCTTC. Translated, it gives CAWSVHGNYGYTF.

This clone is deemed medium-sized. The rearrangement joins TRBV11-3 to TRBJ1-1; maybe TRBD1 (5 bases). Trimming removed 5 bases at V and 6 bases at J, with 16 bases between. CDR3 length: 14 amino acids. Looked up from germline, CDR1 is SGHNT and CDR2 is YENEEA. The DNA of the CDR3 is TGTGCCAGCAGCACGGGGACGCTCCCCCCTGAAGCTTTCTTT. This sequence encodes CASSTGTLPPEAFF.

V gene TRBV19 combines with J gene TRBJ2-7; TRBD2 might be the D (5 bases). The CDR3 contains 13 residues. Between the trimmed V and J ends, which lost 6 bases and 6 bases, there was a span of 15 bases. The germline CDR1 and CDR2 sequences are LNHDA and SQIVND (reference sequence). CDR3 in DNA: TGTGCCAGTAGCCAGCGGACGGCTGGCGAGCAGTACTTC. Its protein product is CASSQRTAGEQYF.

On this clone itself: This same CDR3 is encoded by further DNA sequences in the sample. The gene calls are TRBV19 and TRBJ2-5, with 8 bases aligning to TRBD2. V lost 1 base, J lost 5 bases, and 6 bases stayed unmatched. The CDR3 runs 15 residues. The germline gives CDR1 LNHDA, CDR2 SQIVND (reference sequence). CDR3 sequence (DNA): TGTGCCAGTAGTATAGCGGGGGGGCCCCGGGAGACCCAGTACTTC. Translating it yields CASSIAGGPRETQYF.

V usage is TRBV28 and J usage is TRBJ1-1; no reliable D call. Germline V gene sequence: CDR1 MDHEN, CDR2 SYDVKM. V was pared by 6 bases and J by 3 bases, with 14 bases between. The CDR3 loop spans 14 amino acids. CDR3 sequence reads: CASSPGQHDTEAFF. The CDR3 DNA is TGTGCCAGCAGCCCGGGTCAGCATGACACTGAAGCTTTCTTT. Full variable domain (outside the CDR3, taken from reference TRBV28 and TRBJ1-1): DVKVTQSSRYLVKRTGEKVFLECVQDMDHENMFWYRQDPGLGLRLIYFSYDVKMKEKGDIPEGYSVSREKKERFSLILESASTNQTSMYLCASSPGQHDTEAFFGQGTRLTVV.

The chain joins TRBV18 to TRBJ2-5; D unclear. Trimming took off 3 bases at V and 2 bases at J, with 7 bases between the two ends. CDR1 and CDR2 (germline): KGHSH, LQKENI. The CDR3 has 13 amino acids. CDR3 nucleotide sequence: TGTGCCAGCTCACCGGGAAATCAAGAGACCCAGTACTTC. Residues: CASSPGNQETQYF.

The J gene is TRBJ1-2, the V gene TRBV30, with unresolved D. The V end lost 3 bases, the J end lost 5 bases, and 13 bases lay between the germline ends. The CDR3 runs to 13 residues. Germline values: CDR1 GTSNPN, CDR2 SVGIG (reference sequence). The CDR3 loop reads CAWRPNRVYGYTF. CDR3 DNA sequence: TGTGCCTGGAGGCCGAACCGGGTTTATGGCTACACCTTC.

Within the sample, this clone is medium-sized (0.01 to 0.1%). The genes are TRBV5-1 and TRBJ2-3; TRBD2 matches 9 bases. V lost 3 bases, J lost 1 base, and 6 bases stayed unmatched. CDR1 and CDR2 (germline): SGHRS, YFSETQ. CDR3 size: 16 residues. In nucleotides, the CDR3 is TGCGCCAGCAGCTCAAAAAGGACTAGCGGCACAGATACGCAGTATTTT. Protein: CASSSKRTSGTDTQYF.

This clone has a single count. The J gene is TRBJ2-7, the V gene TRBV11-3; weak D call: TRBD1 (6 bases). V lost 5 bases and J lost 7, with 21 bases in between. Looked up from germline, CDR1 is SGHNT and CDR2 is YENEEA. CDR3 length: 15 amino acids. The CDR3 protein is CASSLQPPPQGEQYF. The CDR3 nucleotides are TGTGCCAGCAGCCTACAGCCTCCTCCTCAGGGGGAGCAGTACTTC.